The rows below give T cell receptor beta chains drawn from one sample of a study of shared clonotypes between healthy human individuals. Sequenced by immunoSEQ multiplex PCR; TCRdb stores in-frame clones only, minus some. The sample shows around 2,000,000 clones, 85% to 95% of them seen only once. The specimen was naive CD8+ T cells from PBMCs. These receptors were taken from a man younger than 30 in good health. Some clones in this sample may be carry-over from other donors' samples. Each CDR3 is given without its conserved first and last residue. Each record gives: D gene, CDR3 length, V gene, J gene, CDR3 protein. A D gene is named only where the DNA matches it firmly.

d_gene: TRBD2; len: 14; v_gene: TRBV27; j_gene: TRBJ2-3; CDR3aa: ASSPILAGGPDTQY
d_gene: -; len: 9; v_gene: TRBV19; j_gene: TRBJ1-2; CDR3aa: ASQAPYGYT
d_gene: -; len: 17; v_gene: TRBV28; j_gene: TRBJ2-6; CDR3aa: ASSPWAGGLPSGANVLT
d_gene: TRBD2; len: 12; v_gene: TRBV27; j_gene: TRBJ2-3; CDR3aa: ASSWAGGADTQY
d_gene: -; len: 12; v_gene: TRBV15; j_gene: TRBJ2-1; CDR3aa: ATSREGLYNEQF
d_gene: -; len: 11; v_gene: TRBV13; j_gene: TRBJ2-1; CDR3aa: ASSIRDPNEQF
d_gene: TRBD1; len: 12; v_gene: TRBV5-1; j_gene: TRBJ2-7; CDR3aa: ASSPRGQVYEQY
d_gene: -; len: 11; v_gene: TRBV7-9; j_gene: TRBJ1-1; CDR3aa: ASSLVGRSEAF
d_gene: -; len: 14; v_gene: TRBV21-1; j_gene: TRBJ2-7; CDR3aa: ASSKVVPSGRNEQY
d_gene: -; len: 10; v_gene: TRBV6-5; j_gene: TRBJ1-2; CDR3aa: ASSYRGNGYT
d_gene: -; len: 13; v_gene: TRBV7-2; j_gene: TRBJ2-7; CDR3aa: ASSLVARQSYEQY